The 27 T cell receptor beta chains reported below all come from one sample, sequenced in a study of blood T cells in healthy people across ages. A J-beta primer mix and a sample-barcoded 5' primer were used in a second PCR of roughly 7 to 12 cycles. One entry per CDR3 protein, called by TCRdb with MiXCR from the 5' RACE reads. The sample includes more than 800,000 distinct CDR3 sequences, 45% of them seen just once. The sequenced sample was blood. The receptors were sampled from a woman in her sixties in good health.

The rearrangement uses TRBV20-1 and TRBJ2-1; D unclear. The CDR3 has 15 residues. The V end was cut by 1 base, the J end by 0 bases, with 10 bases between. Germline CDR1 and CDR2: DFQATT and SNEGSKA (reference sequence). The DNA for the CDR3 is TGCAGTGCTAGAGGCCAGACGGGCTCCTACAATGAGCAGTTCTTC. Translation gives CSARGQTGSYNEQFF.

This chain joins TRBV6-5 and TRBJ2-5; 8 nucleotides line up with TRBD1. The germline V gene has CDR1 MNHEY and CDR2 SVGAGI. The CDR3 sequence is 15 residues long. The J segment lost 11 bases and the V segment lost 5 bases, leaving 16 bases of the junction unmatched. The CDR3 bases are TGTGCCAGCAGTAGACCCTCGACAGGGGATAGTGAGCAGTACTTC. Its protein is CASSRPSTGDSEQYF.

The gene calls are TRBV27 and TRBJ1-1, with D possibly TRBD1 on 5 matching bases. The germline CDR1 and CDR2 sequences are MNHEY and SMNVEV (reference sequence). This CDR3 spans 19 amino acids. The V gene lost 3 bases and the J gene lost 0 bases, with 23 bases spanning the gap. CDR3 residues: CASSLMAGPIRGMNTEAFF. CDR3 sequence (DNA): TGTGCCAGCAGTTTGATGGCGGGACCCATCCGTGGCATGAACACTGAAGCTTTCTTT.

This rearrangement joins TRBV20-1 to TRBJ2-3; TRBD2 agrees at 7 bases. Trimming cost V 5 bases and J 1 base; bases outside gene matches: 12. The germline V gene encodes CDR1 DFQATT and CDR2 SNEGSKA (reference sequence). This CDR3 is built from 16 residues. CDR3 sequence reads: CSALLGSSGGTDTQYF. In DNA, the CDR3 is TGCAGTGCTCTACTAGGGTCGAGCGGGGGCACAGATACGCAGTATTTT.

This clonotype has a handful of counts. The chain recombines TRBV5-4 with TRBJ2-1; D ambiguous. Germline V lookup: CDR1 SGHNT, CDR2 YYREEE (reference sequence). Trimming shortened V by 4 bases and J by 6 bases, and 20 bases separated the two germline ends. This CDR3 is built from 16 residues. This chain's CDR3 is CASSQGSPMPSNEQFF. As DNA, the CDR3 is TGTGCCAGCAGCCAAGGAAGCCCGATGCCGTCCAATGAGCAGTTCTTC.

The V gene is TRBV6-2 or TRBV6-3, the J gene TRBJ1-1, with 8 bases lining up with TRBD1. The J segment lost 6 bases and the V segment lost 4 bases, leaving 13 bases of the junction unmatched. Germline lookup yields CDR1 MNHEY and CDR2 SVGEGT. CDR3 length: 16 amino acids. The CDR3 bases are TGTGCCAGCAGTTGGGGACAGGCCACGTCGAGACCTGAAGCTTTCTTT. This codes for CASSWGQATSRPEAFF.

The V call is TRBV3-1, the J call TRBJ2-5, with a tentative D call TRBD2 (5 bases). CDR3 length: 15 residues. Germline assignment: CDR1 LGHDT and CDR2 YNNKEL (reference sequence). The V and J ends lost 3 bases and 7 bases respectively, with 18 bases between them. The CDR3 DNA reads TGTGCCAGCAGCCAGGTAGCGAACGGTAAAGGGACCCAGTACTTC. It specifies CASSQVANGKGTQYF.

For the CDR3, the DNA is TGTGCCAGCAGTTTAGCCGCTAGCGGGAGCGGCAATGAGCAGTTCTTC. Its protein product is CASSLAASGSGNEQFF. The chain recombines TRBV12-3 or TRBV12-4 with TRBJ2-1, with 10 bases that match TRBD2. CDR3 length equals 16 residues. Trimming at V came to 0 bases and at J to 6 bases, leaving 5 bases not matched to a gene.

This clonotype was seen just once. The CDR3 loop reads CASSAPPQRGYTDTQYF. DNA of the CDR3: TGTGCCAGCAGTGCACCGCCCCAAAGAGGCTACACAGATACGCAGTATTTT. The chain carries TRBV6-1 and TRBJ2-3; no firm D call. This CDR3 spans 17 amino acids. Germline CDR1 and CDR2: MNHNS and SASEGT. V lost 4 bases to trimming and J lost 2 bases, with 19 bases between them.

V gene TRBV7-9 combines with J gene TRBJ2-6; weak D call: TRBD2 (6 bases). The V and J ends lost 4 bases and 0 bases respectively, with 10 bases between them. Germline values: CDR1 SEHNR, CDR2 FQNEAQ (reference sequence). CDR3 size: 16 residues. CDR3 residues: CASSSPEGSGANVLTF. The CDR3 bases are TGTGCCAGCAGCTCCCCGGAGGGCTCTGGGGCCAACGTCCTGACTTTC. Variable domain in full (rest from reference TRBV7-9 and TRBJ2-6): DTGVSQNPRHKITKRGQNVTFRCDPISEHNRLYWYRQTLGQGPEFLTYFQNEAQLEKSRLLSDRFSAERPKGSFSTLEIQRTEQGDSAMYLCASSSPEGSGANVLTFGAGSRLTVL.

Notes on this clonotype: This could be a read error, since a much larger clone is one nucleotide away. This chain uses TRBV11-3 with TRBJ2-3; 7 positions agree with TRBD1. CDR1 and CDR2 from the germline V gene are SGHNT and YENEEA. CDR3 length: 14 residues. Here the CDR3 reads CASSLGQHTATQYF. The CDR3 DNA is TGTGCCAGCAGCTTGGGACAGCACACAGCTACGCAGTATTTT.

This clonotype has just a few counts. The chain has TRBV20-1 and TRBJ2-7; the D gene is possibly TRBD1 (5 bases). V was clipped by 0 bases and J by 6 bases, with 9 bases between them. There are 12 residues in the CDR3. Germline V lookup: CDR1 DFQATT, CDR2 SNEGSKA (reference sequence). This CDR3 reads CSAREPGREQYF. The CDR3 DNA reads as TGCAGTGCTAGAGAGCCAGGGCGCGAGCAGTACTTC.

V is TRBV6-1 and J is TRBJ2-1; D is unclear. V was pared by 4 bases and J by 5 bases, with 15 bases between. The CDR3 totals 15 residues. Germline CDR1 is MNHNS and CDR2 is SASEGT. The CDR3 DNA follows: TGTGCCAGCAGTGGAACCCAAGTCAAGAACAATGAGCAGTTCTTC. This encodes CASSGTQVKNNEQFF.

This clonotype showed up just a few times. The chain uses TRBV12-3 or TRBV12-4 and TRBJ2-5; 8 bases align to TRBD1. V shed 6 bases, J shed 5 bases, and the junction held 11 bases outside the gene matches. There are 15 residues in the CDR3. The CDR3 DNA reads TGTGCCAGCAGCCGGTCGGGCTACAGGGGGGAGACCCAGTACTTC. Residues: CASSRSGYRGETQYF.

The V call is TRBV6-1, the J call TRBJ1-4, with 11 bases that match TRBD1. Germline V gene sequence: CDR1 MNHNS, CDR2 SASEGT. The CDR3 is 13 amino acids. J was trimmed by 8 bases and V by 10 bases; bases with no gene match: 6. As DNA, the CDR3 is TGTGCCACCAGGGACAGGGGGACGGAAAAACTGTTTTTT. It specifies CATRDRGTEKLFF.

This clonotype was counted ten times or more. The chain couples TRBV3-1 to TRBJ2-5; possibly TRBD1 for D (6 bases). The length of the CDR3 is 16 residues. CDR1 LGHDT and CDR2 YNNKEL come from the germline V gene (reference sequence). The ends were cut back, 5 bases at V and 5 bases at J, with 21 bases in the middle. CDR3 nucleotide sequence: TGTGCCAGCAGCTCCCGGAGACCGACAGGTTCCGAGACCCAGTACTTC. This gives the protein CASSSRRPTGSETQYF.

This clonotype occurred many times. The V call is TRBV14, the J call TRBJ2-4, with D perhaps TRBD2 (6 bases). The CDR3 extends over 13 amino acids. The germline CDR1 and CDR2 sequences are SGHDN and FVKESK. V was trimmed by 0 bases and J by 13 bases, leaving 13 bases between them. CDR3 sequence reads: CASSQDITGEQYF. Here the CDR3 DNA reads TGTGCCAGCAGCCAAGATATTACGGGGGAGCAGTACTTC.

The sample holds one count of this clonotype. The chain has TRBV6-6 and TRBJ1-6; 7 bases fit TRBD1. Germline trimming cut 0 bases from V and 9 bases from J; bases unmatched to any gene: 11. CDR1 MNHNY and CDR2 SVGAGI come from the germline V gene (reference sequence). CDR3 length: 17 residues. The CDR3 bases are TGTGCCAGCAGTTACTCGAATGTCGGGACAGACACTTCACCCCTCCACTTT. Its translation is CASSYSNVGTDTSPLHF.

The gene calls are TRBV7-9 and TRBJ2-1, with 7 positions matching TRBD2. V was clipped by 5 bases and J by 0 bases; unmatched bases: 10. Germline CDR1 SEHNR, CDR2 FQNEAQ (reference sequence). The CDR3 has 17 amino acids. In DNA, the CDR3 is TGTGCCAGCAGCCCTGGGACTATCGGGCGCTCCTACAATGAGCAGTTCTTC. As protein: CASSPGTIGRSYNEQFF.

The genes are TRBV11-2 and TRBJ2-1; 7 bases line up with TRBD1. The CDR3 spans 15 residues. After removal of 5 bases from V and 2 bases from J, the junction contained 6 bases not matched to a gene. Germline V lookup: CDR1 SGHAT, CDR2 FQNNGV. The CDR3 DNA reads TGTGCCAGCAGCACACAGGGGCAGCCCTACAATGAGCAGTTCTTC. Protein sequence: CASSTQGQPYNEQFF.

This clonotype showed up just a few times. The V and J genes are TRBV6-1 and TRBJ2-5, with a possible D match to TRBD1 (6 bases). V lost 6 bases, J lost 5 bases, and 13 bases lay in between. CDR3 size: 13 residues. CDR1 and CDR2 from the germline V gene are MNHNS and SASEGT. The CDR3 DNA reads as TGTGCCAGCAGGAGAGGGGGATTGGAGACCCAGTACTTC. Encoded protein: CASRRGGLETQYF.

This clonotype was found once. A read error may be the cause here, since a much bigger clone is one base away. This chain links TRBV12-3 or TRBV12-4 with TRBJ2-7, with D tentatively TRBD1 (5 bases). This CDR3 contains 13 residues. The CDR3 nucleotides read TGTGCCAGCACCCCCACAGGAGCCTACGGGCAGTACTTC. This gives the protein CASTPTGAYGQYF.

The V gene is TRBV28, the J gene TRBJ2-5; 10 bases agree with TRBD2. This CDR3 spans 14 amino acids. Trimming cost V 6 bases and J 4 bases; bases outside gene matches: 5. Germline lookup yields CDR1 MDHEN and CDR2 SYDVKM. CDR3 DNA: TGTGCCAGCAGCCTAGCGGGAGCAACAGAGACCCAGTACTTC. This encodes CASSLAGATETQYF.

In this sample, this clonotype turned up a few times. V and J are TRBV20-1 and TRBJ1-2, with D possibly TRBD1 on 5 matching bases. The CDR3 totals 14 residues. Trimming shortened V by 5 bases and J by 7 bases, and 20 bases separated the two germline ends. Germline CDR1 reads DFQATT; CDR2 reads SNEGSKA (reference sequence). CDR3 nucleotide sequence: TGCAGTGCTCCAAGCTTCAACAGGACTGTTGGCTACACCTTC. It translates to CSAPSFNRTVGYTF.

The rearrangement links TRBV6-6 to TRBJ2-6; D possibly corresponds to TRBD1 (6 bases). Germline V lookup: CDR1 MNHNY, CDR2 SVGAGI (reference sequence). CDR3 length equals 15 residues. Trimming pared 5 bases from V and 4 bases from J, leaving 12 bases between. The DNA of the CDR3 is TGTGCCAGCAGTCGACAGGCTTCGGGGGCCAACGTCCTGACTTTC. Protein product: CASSRQASGANVLTF.

J is TRBJ2-1 and V is TRBV5-6; possibly TRBD2 for D (5 bases). Trimming removed 4 bases at V and 5 bases at J, with 16 bases between. CDR1 SGHDT and CDR2 YYEEEE come from the germline V gene. The CDR3 is 15 residues long. The CDR3 nucleotides read TGTGCCAGCAGCCCCGGACTGGACCTGAACAATGAGCAGTTCTTC. As protein: CASSPGLDLNNEQFF.

J is TRBJ2-3 and V is TRBV27; tentatively, D is TRBD1 (6 bases). Germline V lookup: CDR1 MNHEY, CDR2 SMNVEV (reference sequence). The germline V and J ends were trimmed by 4 bases and 3 bases, with 11 bases remaining between them. This CDR3 spans 14 amino acids. The CDR3 region has the DNA TGTGCCAGCAGTTCCATAGGGGGAACAGATACGCAGTATTTT. This gives the protein CASSSIGGTDTQYF.